This T cell receptor (beta chain) was sequenced in a study of blood T cells in healthy people across ages. Study-wide background: About one barcoded beta molecule per two T cells came from capture by template switching. Whole-study results and caveats: More naive CD4+ cells and higher diversity marked long-lived donors relative to aged donors.

Isolated PBMCs totaled at least 6 million in each sample. In the case of this clonotype: Its matching antigen is unknown.

Then a second PCR, running about 6 to 12 cycles, was carried out with a sample-barcoded 5' primer and a J-beta primer mix. Each cDNA molecule carried a tag from a template-switch adaptor that contained 12 random nucleotides. TCRdb re-analysed the 5' RACE reads in MiXCR, keeping a single row per CDR3 protein. This sample carries approximately 820,000 distinct CDR3 sequences, around 43% of them seen once, and the ten largest clones take approximately 19%. CDR3 length: 16 amino acids. The germline CDR1 and CDR2 sequences are LGHNA and YSLEER. The V gene lost 3 bases and the J gene lost 4 bases, with 18 bases spanning the gap.

The TCR originated in a man between 60 and 70 years old in good health. The sample was blood. This sequence joins TRBV4-3 and TRBJ1-2, with a possible D match to TRBD1 (6 bases). The CDR3 is CASSHFSLSGVYGYTF. The DNA of the CDR3 is TGCGCCAGCAGCCACTTTTCCCTTTCAGGGGTCTATGGCTACACCTTC.